Listed here are 25 T cell receptor beta chains from one sample, sequenced in a study of T cell responses to AZD1222 COVID-19 vaccine. Profiling relied on immunoSEQ multiplex PCR, and the TCRdb table lists in-frame clones only, not all of them. The table includes 140,000 to 150,000 clones, 92% detected once. The sequences come from peripheral blood, collected on day 0 of AZD1222 vaccination. Receptor source: an adult in good health.

V gene TRBV13 combines with J gene TRBJ2-1; 8 bases are shared with TRBD2. In germline, CDR1 is PRHDT, CDR2 FYEKMQ (reference sequence). There are 15 residues in the CDR3. V lost 1 base to trimming and J lost 7 bases; unmatched junction nucleotides: 6. CDR3 in amino acids: CASSLVGTRGNEQFF. DNA for the CDR3: TGTGCCAGCAGCTTAGTAGGGACTAGGGGGAATGAGCAGTTCTTC.

The V and J genes are TRBV28 and TRBJ1-2, with 7 positions matching TRBD1. CDR3 length: 14 amino acids. Germline V lookup: CDR1 MDHEN, CDR2 SYDVKM. The V and J ends lost 0 bases and 4 bases, in that order; junction bases with no gene match: 2. The CDR3 spells CASSLWTGSYGYTF. CDR3 nucleotides: TGTGCCAGCAGTTTATGGACAGGGAGCTATGGCTACACCTTC.

The chain carries TRBV7-9 and TRBJ2-2; tentatively, D is TRBD2 (5 bases). Deletions cut 1 base from V and 4 bases from J, with 10 bases between. The CDR3 length is 15 residues. The germline V gene encodes CDR1 SEHNR and CDR2 FQNEAQ (reference sequence). CDR3: CASSLGMRATGELFF. The CDR3 DNA is TGTGCCAGCAGCTTAGGAATGCGGGCCACCGGGGAGCTGTTTTTT. Drawing the rest from reference TRBV7-9 and TRBJ2-2, the complete variable domain is DTGVSQNPRHKITKRGQNVTFRCDPISEHNRLYWYRQTLGQGPEFLTYFQNEAQLEKSRLLSDRFSAERPKGSFSTLEIQRTEQGDSAMYLCASSLGMRATGELFFGEGSRLTVL.

This clone has more than one count but fewer than ten. The chain recombines TRBV6-1 with TRBJ1-2; D is ambiguous. This CDR3 has 13 residues. Trimming took 3 bases from V and 0 from J, leaving 5 bases between them. The germline CDR1 and CDR2 sequences are MNHNS and SASEGT. The CDR3 loop is CASSEGANYGYTF. In DNA form, the CDR3 reads TGTGCCAGCAGTGAGGGAGCTAACTATGGCTACACCTTC.

This chain connects TRBV30 to TRBJ1-2; unclear D gene. The CDR3 loop spans 12 amino acids. Looked up from germline, CDR1 is GTSNPN and CDR2 is SVGIG (reference sequence). V dropped 4 bases and J dropped 6 bases, with 12 bases sitting between them. CDR3 in amino acids: CAWTRIGNGYTF. CDR3 in DNA: TGTGCCTGGACCCGGATCGGGAATGGCTACACCTTC.

This chain links TRBV28 with TRBJ1-3, with a possible D match to TRBD1 (5 bases). The germline V and J ends were trimmed by 7 bases and 0 bases, with 13 bases remaining between them. There are 15 residues in the CDR3. Germline-derived CDR1 and CDR2 are MDHEN and SYDVKM. This CDR3 is CASNLGGLSGNTIYF. The CDR3 DNA follows: TGTGCCAGCAACCTCGGGGGACTCTCTGGAAACACCATATATTTT.

This sequence joins TRBV18 and TRBJ1-1; the D gene is possibly TRBD1 (5 bases). The germline V gene has CDR1 KGHSH and CDR2 LQKENI. Trimming shortened V by 6 bases and J by 3 bases, and 14 bases separated the two germline ends. CDR3 length: 14 residues. For the CDR3, the DNA is TGTGCCAGCTCCCCGGACTGGGGGGACACTGAAGCTTTCTTT. It specifies CASSPDWGDTEAFF.

Note on this clone: An end of the junction does not agree with germline; a read error may underlie this. The DNA for the CDR3 is TGTGCTTGGAAAGGCCCTAACACCGGGGAGCTGTTTTTT. Amino acid sequence: CAWKGPNTGELFF. The rearrangement joins TRBV30 to TRBJ2-2; D uncertain. CDR1 and CDR2 (germline): GTSNPN, SVGIG (reference sequence). This CDR3 has 13 amino acids. The variable domain in full, completed from reference TRBV30 and TRBJ2-2, reads SQTIHQWPATLVQPVGSPLSLECTVEGTSNPNLYWYRQAAGRGLQLLFYSVGIGQISSEVPQNLSASRPQDRQFILSSKKLLLSDSGFYLCAWKGPNTGELFFGEGSRLTVL.

V and J are TRBV27 and TRBJ2-1, with 10 bases matching TRBD1. V was pared by 6 bases and J by 7 bases, with 3 bases of the junction left unmatched. Germline CDR1 is MNHEY and CDR2 is SMNVEV (reference sequence). The CDR3 spans 13 residues. The CDR3, as DNA: TGTGCCAGCAGCCTGGACAGGGGGAATGAGCAGTTCTTC. Translation gives CASSLDRGNEQFF.

The chain is built from TRBV18 and TRBJ2-3; TRBD2 aligns across 10 bases. In germline, CDR1 is KGHSH, CDR2 LQKENI. This CDR3 comprises 15 residues. Trimming cost V 2 bases and J 4 bases; bases outside gene matches: 3. The CDR3 region is CASSPKREGADTQYF. CDR3 DNA sequence: TGTGCCAGCTCACCAAAGCGGGAGGGCGCAGATACGCAGTATTTT.

The DNA for the CDR3 is TGTGCCAGCAGCTTATGGCGGCAGGCTATTAACTATGGCTACACCTTC. Its protein product is CASSLWRQAINYGYTF. The chain couples TRBV7-2 to TRBJ1-2; D is undetermined. Trimming took 2 bases from V and 1 from J, leaving 14 bases between them. The CDR3 sequence is 16 residues long. The germline V gene encodes CDR1 SGHTA and CDR2 FQGNSA. Filled out from reference TRBV7-2 and TRBJ1-2, the complete variable domain reads GAGVSQSPSNKVTEKGKDVELRCDPISGHTALYWYRQSLGQGLEFLIYFQGNSAPDKSGLPSDRFSAERTGGSVSTLTIQRTQQEDSAVYLCASSLWRQAINYGYTFGSGTRLTVV.

The chain links TRBV18 to TRBJ2-5; 10 nucleotides align to TRBD2. V lost 3 bases, J lost 4 bases, and 11 bases stayed unmatched. The CDR3 runs 17 residues. Germline V gives CDR1 KGHSH, CDR2 LQKENI. The CDR3 DNA reads TGTGCCAGCTCACCGTCGGGGCGAGCGGGAGGGAGAGAGACCCAGTACTTC. It specifies CASSPSGRAGGRETQYF.

This chain joins TRBV20-1 and TRBJ2-7; tentative D call: TRBD2 (5 bases). This CDR3 has 11 residues. Germline V gene lookup returns CDR1 DFQATT and CDR2 SNEGSKA (reference sequence). V dropped 3 bases and J dropped 5 bases, with 8 bases sitting between them. The CDR3 DNA sequence: TGCAGTGCTAGGAGGGTCAACGAGCAGTACTTC. As protein: CSARRVNEQYF.

This rearrangement joins TRBV3-1 (or the pseudogene TRBV3-2) to TRBJ1-3, with a tentative D call TRBD1 (5 bases). Trimming took off 1 base at V and 2 bases at J, with 9 bases between the two ends. Germline V gives CDR1 LGHDT, CDR2 YNNKEL (reference sequence). This CDR3 comprises 15 residues. The CDR3 DNA follows: TGTGCCAGCAGCCAAGGGGGCAGGCCTGGAAACACCATATATTTT. Its protein is CASSQGGRPGNTIYF.

In this sample, this clone turned up once. J is TRBJ2-7 and V is TRBV5-1; 16 nucleotides line up with TRBD2. The CDR3 spans 16 residues. J gave up 4 bases and V 4 bases, and 5 bases lay outside the gene matches. Germline lookup yields CDR1 SGHRS and CDR2 YFSETQ. CDR3 in amino acids: CASSPGTSGRGYEQYF. The CDR3 region has the DNA TGCGCCAGCAGCCCCGGGACTAGCGGGAGGGGGTACGAGCAGTACTTC.

This sequence joins TRBV15 and TRBJ2-1; 9 positions match TRBD2. Germline V gene data show CDR1 as LNHNV and CDR2 as YYDKDF (reference sequence). The CDR3 has 21 residues. V was clipped by 1 base and J by 3 bases; unmatched bases: 19. Written as DNA, the CDR3 is TGTGCCACCAGCAGAGGGCTGGGCACAAGAGGGCGGGAGGGACACTACAATGAGCAGTTCTTC. This sequence encodes CATSRGLGTRGREGHYNEQFF.

The chain joins TRBV18 to TRBJ2-6, with 7 bases identical to TRBD1. Germline assignment: CDR1 KGHSH and CDR2 LQKENI. After removal of 10 bases from V and 2 bases from J, the junction contained 11 bases not matched to a gene. This CDR3 spans 16 amino acids. The CDR3 region has the DNA TGTGCCACATTACGGGACAGACAACCTGGGGCCAACGTCCTGACTTTC. This gives the protein CATLRDRQPGANVLTF.

The chain employs TRBV5-1 and TRBJ1-2; 7 bases are a match to TRBD1. CDR1 is SGHRS, CDR2 YFSETQ, per germline. V lost 0 bases and J lost 7; bases outside the gene matches: 6. This CDR3 is built from 14 residues. This chain's CDR3 is CASSLEGATGGYTF. The CDR3 DNA reads TGCGCCAGCAGCTTGGAGGGGGCGACCGGTGGCTACACCTTC. Full variable domain (missing parts from reference TRBV5-1 and TRBJ1-2): KAGVTQTPRYLIKTRGQQVTLSCSPISGHRSVSWYQQTPGQGLQFLFEYFSETQRNKGNFPGRFSGRQFSNSRSEMNVSTLELGDSALYLCASSLEGATGGYTFGSGTRLTVV.

This chain joins TRBV6-6 and TRBJ1-6; D call uncertain. The CDR3 covers 17 residues. Germline CDR1 MNHNY, CDR2 SVGAGI (reference sequence). The germline V and J ends were trimmed by 5 bases and 2 bases, with 16 bases remaining between them. In DNA, the CDR3 is TGTGCCAGCAGTCTAAAACGGGGAGGCGCCTATAATTCACCCCTCCACTTT. Its protein product is CASSLKRGGAYNSPLHF.

The chain uses TRBV2 and TRBJ2-7, with unresolved D. The CDR3 length is 16 residues. Trimming left V 7 bases short and J 1 base short, with 20 bases between. CDR1 is SNHLY and CDR2 is FYNNEI in the germline V gene. The CDR3 spells CASTRLPGTRSYEQYF. For the CDR3, the DNA is TGTGCCAGCACCCGGTTACCGGGTACCAGGTCCTACGAGCAGTACTTC.

V usage is TRBV5-5 and J usage is TRBJ2-7; 12 nucleotides line up with TRBD2. J lost 7 bases, V lost 4 bases, and 9 bases had no gene match. This CDR3 has 15 residues. The germline gives CDR1 SGHKS, CDR2 YYEKEE (reference sequence). This chain's CDR3 is CASSIWTSGKGEQYF. The CDR3 DNA reads TGTGCCAGCAGCATTTGGACTAGCGGGAAGGGAGAGCAGTACTTC.

The chain uses TRBV10-3 and TRBJ1-2; D is undetermined. Germline CDR1 reads ENHRY; CDR2 reads SYGVKD. This CDR3 spans 11 amino acids. Trimming took 6 bases from V and 8 from J, leaving 10 bases between them. CDR3 residues: CAIRTSGGYTF. Here the CDR3 DNA reads TGTGCCATCAGGACCTCGGGGGGCTACACCTTC.

The chain has TRBV6-5 and TRBJ2-7; D is undetermined. V dropped 7 bases and J dropped 8 bases, with 15 bases sitting between them. Germline V lookup: CDR1 MNHEY, CDR2 SVGAGI. The CDR3 has 12 residues. CDR3 DNA: TGTGCCAGCAAGGCGATCTACGAGCAGCAGTACTTC. Translating gives CASKAIYEQQYF.

This clone was seen once. V is TRBV5-1 and J is TRBJ2-1, with D possibly TRBD2 on 6 matching bases. The V end was cut by 3 bases, the J end by 6 bases, with 16 bases between. This CDR3 comprises 15 residues. CDR1 SGHRS and CDR2 YFSETQ come from the germline V gene. The CDR3 nucleotides are TGCGCCAGCAGCTCAGCTATTGGGGGGACCAATGAGCAGTTCTTC. Translating it yields CASSSAIGGTNEQFF.

V and J are TRBV5-4 and TRBJ2-5; possibly TRBD2 for D (6 bases). Trimming shortened V by 0 bases and J by 1 base, and 10 bases separated the two germline ends. This CDR3 is 15 amino acids long. Germline V gene sequence: CDR1 SGHNT, CDR2 YYREEE (reference sequence). CDR3 residues: CASSLGGSGQETQYF. CDR3 nucleotide sequence: TGTGCCAGCAGCTTGGGGGGTAGCGGCCAAGAGACCCAGTACTTC.